These 10 T cell receptor beta chains originate from one sample sequenced in a study of blood T cell repertoires in COVID-19. Clones were sequenced by immunoSEQ multiplex PCR, and TCRdb holds only the in-frame ones, with some missing. Of some 290,000 clones in the sample, around 90% were seen once. Sequenced sample: peripheral blood. These receptors all stem from a woman aged 40 to 49 with COVID-19, enrolled during active disease.

This chain uses TRBV5-1 with TRBJ2-1, with TRBD2 identical over 13 bases. The CDR3 length is 17 residues. The germline gives CDR1 SGHRS, CDR2 YFSETQ. The ends lost 6 bases at V and 4 bases at J; junction bases unmatched: 10. The CDR3 here is CASNFGLAGALYNEQFF. CDR3 DNA: TGCGCCAGCAACTTTGGACTAGCGGGAGCCCTTTACAATGAGCAGTTCTTC. Filled out from reference TRBV5-1 and TRBJ2-1, the complete variable domain reads KAGVTQTPRYLIKTRGQQVTLSCSPISGHRSVSWYQQTPGQGLQFLFEYFSETQRNKGNFPGRFSGRQFSNSRSEMNVSTLELGDSALYLCASNFGLAGALYNEQFFGPGTRLTVL.

The chain links TRBV28 to TRBJ2-3; 9 bases are a match to TRBD2. The CDR3 spans 16 residues. J was trimmed by 3 bases and V by 5 bases; bases with no gene match: 9. Germline V gene sequence: CDR1 MDHEN, CDR2 SYDVKM. CDR3 region: CASSLATSGRTDTQYF. CDR3 nucleotides: TGTGCCAGCAGTCTCGCGACTAGCGGTCGGACAGATACGCAGTATTTT.

DNA of the CDR3: TGTGCCAGCAGCTTTACAGGGGGCTCGGCCCCTGAAGCTTTCTTT. Translating gives CASSFTGGSAPEAFF. This chain links TRBV11-2 with TRBJ1-1; 9 nucleotides align to TRBD1. Losses at the gene ends were 3 bases for V and 6 bases for J; bases not matched to a gene: 8. CDR1 is SGHAT and CDR2 is FQNNGV in the germline V gene. This CDR3 has 15 residues.

CDR3 nucleotide sequence: TGTGCCAGCAGTTACAAGGGGGGGGACACCGGGGAGCTGTTTTTT. It yields the protein CASSYKGGDTGELFF. The rearrangement uses TRBV6-5 and TRBJ2-2, with D tentatively TRBD2 (7 bases). Per germline, CDR1 MNHEY and CDR2 SVGAGI. The CDR3 extends over 15 amino acids. V was clipped by 2 bases and J by 3 bases, with 10 bases between them.

The chain recombines TRBV7-2 with TRBJ1-5; the match to TRBD1 covers 7 bases. The ends lost 3 bases at V and 2 bases at J; junction bases unmatched: 4. Per germline, CDR1 SGHTA and CDR2 FQGNSA. The CDR3 contains 15 residues. The CDR3 spells CASSFGQARNQPQHF. The CDR3 bases are TGTGCCAGCAGCTTCGGACAGGCACGCAATCAGCCCCAGCATTTT. The variable domain in full, with the rest retrieved from reference TRBV7-2 and TRBJ1-5, is GAGVSQSPSNKVTEKGKDVELRCDPISGHTALYWYRQSLGQGLEFLIYFQGNSAPDKSGLPSDRFSAERTGGSVSTLTIQRTQQEDSAVYLCASSFGQARNQPQHFGDGTRLSIL.

The chain employs TRBV28 and TRBJ2-1; 9 nucleotides line up with TRBD2. The CDR3 has 15 amino acids. J lost 4 bases, V lost 7 bases, and 8 bases had no gene match. In germline, CDR1 is MDHEN, CDR2 SYDVKM. CDR3 sequence (DNA): TGTGCCAGCATCATTAGCGGGAGAAGGTACAATGAGCAGTTCTTC. Translated: CASIISGRRYNEQFF.

This chain connects TRBV28 to TRBJ2-4; tentatively, D is TRBD2 (6 bases). This CDR3 has 17 residues. V was shortened by 6 bases and J by 0 bases, with 18 bases between the two germline ends. Germline V gene lookup returns CDR1 MDHEN and CDR2 SYDVKM. This chain's CDR3 is CASSRKNMGGAKNIQYF. In DNA form, the CDR3 reads TGTGCCAGCAGCCGAAAAAACATGGGGGGAGCCAAAAACATTCAGTACTTC.

The chain recombines TRBV18 with TRBJ1-6; a possible D gene is TRBD1 (5 bases). Germline V gene sequence: CDR1 KGHSH, CDR2 LQKENI. The CDR3 contains 12 residues. Trimming removed 6 bases from V and 7 bases from J, with 7 bases in between. The CDR3 DNA is TGTGCCAGCTCCGGGGGAAATTCACCCCTCCACTTT. It codes for CASSGGNSPLHF.

This clone was seen a few times. The chain has TRBV28 and TRBJ1-2; no reliable D call. This CDR3 is built from 12 residues. V dropped 2 bases and J dropped 9 bases, with 10 bases sitting between them. CDR1 MDHEN and CDR2 SYDVKM come from the germline V gene. The CDR3 sequence: CASSLDSLSYTF. DNA for the CDR3: TGTGCCAGCAGTTTAGACTCTTTGAGCTACACCTTC.

The genes are TRBV28 and TRBJ1-1, with a possible D match to TRBD1 (6 bases). The CDR3 sequence is 16 residues long. Per germline, CDR1 MDHEN and CDR2 SYDVKM. V was cut by 6 bases and J by 0 bases, with 17 bases left in between. This CDR3 is CASRPRGTTMNTEAFF. Here the CDR3 DNA reads TGTGCCAGCAGGCCCAGGGGCACGACTATGAACACTGAAGCTTTCTTT.